What follows are 21 T cell receptor beta chains derived from one specimen sequenced in a study of blood T cell repertoires in COVID-19. The data were produced by immunoSEQ multiplex PCR, yet TCRdb's version contains in-frame clones alone and is incomplete. The sample yields 150,000 to 200,000 clones, 80% to 85% seen once. Input material: peripheral blood. The receptor set was obtained from a woman aged 40 to 50 with acute or convalescent COVID-19.

The chain couples TRBV4-1 to TRBJ2-7, with TRBD2 matching 10 bases. The germline V gene has CDR1 MGHRA and CDR2 YSYEKL. CDR3 length: 16 amino acids. With V trimmed by 3 bases and J by 6 bases, 11 bases remained unmatched. This CDR3 is CASSHPPSAGGGEQYF. In DNA, the CDR3 is TGCGCCAGCAGCCACCCCCCCTCAGCGGGAGGGGGCGAGCAGTACTTC.

The chain employs TRBV19 and TRBJ2-5; the D gene is possibly TRBD1 (5 bases). Trimming cost V 4 bases and J 5 bases, with 14 bases left between them. From germline, CDR1 is LNHDA and CDR2 SQIVND (reference sequence). CDR3 length equals 14 residues. The CDR3 loop is CASSRGTTVETQYF. As DNA, the CDR3 is TGTGCCAGTAGTAGGGGCACAACGGTGGAGACCCAGTACTTC.

The chain carries TRBV5-6 and TRBJ2-2; TRBD1 might be the D (6 bases). Per the germline V gene, CDR1 is SGHDT and CDR2 is YYEEEE. The ends were cut back, 3 bases at V and 4 bases at J, with 10 bases in the middle. This CDR3 comprises 14 residues. The CDR3 region is CASSSQGPTGELFF. CDR3 coding DNA: TGTGCCAGCAGCTCACAGGGTCCCACCGGGGAGCTGTTTTTT.

The chain couples TRBV15 to TRBJ2-7, with 11 bases aligning to TRBD2. V shed 6 bases, J shed 3 bases, and the junction held 7 bases outside the gene matches. Germline-derived CDR1 and CDR2 are LNHNV and YYDKDF (reference sequence). CDR3 length: 15 amino acids. The DNA of the CDR3 is TGTGCCACCAGTATACGACTAGCGGGACGCTACGAGCAGTACTTC. Translating it yields CATSIRLAGRYEQYF.

The V and J genes are TRBV2 and TRBJ2-3; D gene uncertain. The CDR3 contains 14 residues. Germline values: CDR1 SNHLY, CDR2 FYNNEI. V gave up 6 bases and J gave up 1 base, with 11 bases separating them. The CDR3 loop reads CASRRLPGTDTQYF. The DNA for the CDR3 is TGTGCCAGCAGGAGACTCCCCGGCACAGATACGCAGTATTTT.

The chain joins TRBV2 to TRBJ1-5; 8 nucleotides agree with TRBD1. Looked up from germline, CDR1 is SNHLY and CDR2 is FYNNEI. This CDR3 has 15 amino acids. Trimming at V came to 5 bases and at J to 2 bases, leaving 5 bases not matched to a gene. The CDR3 sequence is CASSSDRGGNQPQHF. The DNA for the CDR3 is TGTGCCAGCAGTTCTGACAGGGGTGGCAATCAGCCCCAGCATTTT.

This clone has only a few counts. The V and J genes are TRBV28 and TRBJ2-1, with TRBD2 as a possible D gene (6 bases). Germline CDR1 MDHEN, CDR2 SYDVKM. Trimming took off 6 bases at V and 7 bases at J, with 16 bases between the two ends. This CDR3 is built from 14 residues. The CDR3 sequence: CASSLESLANEQFF. The CDR3 nucleotides read TGTGCCAGCAGCCTCGAATCCCTAGCGAATGAGCAGTTCTTC.

The chain carries TRBV12-5 and TRBJ1-4; 9 bases are a match to TRBD1. V gave up 2 bases and J gave up 2 bases; unmatched junction bases: 6. Germline V CDR1 and CDR2: LGHNT, FRNRAP. The CDR3 runs to 17 residues. The CDR3 reads CASGLPRDRETNEKLFF. The CDR3 region has the DNA TGTGCTAGTGGTTTGCCCCGGGACAGGGAGACTAATGAAAAACTGTTTTTT. Filled out from reference TRBV12-5 and TRBJ1-4, the complete variable domain reads DARVTQTPRHKVTEMGQEVTMRCQPILGHNTVFWYRQTMMQGLELLAYFRNRAPLDDSGMPKDRFSAEMPDATLATLKIQPSEPRDSAVYFCASGLPRDRETNEKLFFGSGTQLSVL.

This chain uses TRBV18 with TRBJ1-1; TRBD1 might be the D (5 bases). This CDR3 has 15 amino acids. Deletions cut 3 bases from V and 3 bases from J, with 14 bases between. The germline gives CDR1 KGHSH, CDR2 LQKENI. CDR3 DNA: TGTGCCAGCTCACCGGGGGGAGGGATGGACACTGAAGCTTTCTTT. The encoded protein is CASSPGGGMDTEAFF. Complete variable domain (other parts from reference TRBV18 and TRBJ1-1): NAGVMQNPRHLVRRRGQEARLRCSPMKGHSHVYWYRQLPEEGLKFMVYLQKENIIDESGMPKERFSAEFPKEGPSILRIQQVVRGDSAAYFCASSPGGGMDTEAFFGQGTRLTVV.

J is TRBJ2-7 and V is TRBV28, with D maybe TRBD2 (5 bases). Deletions cut 4 bases from V and 9 bases from J, with 22 bases between. CDR1 MDHEN and CDR2 SYDVKM come from the germline V gene. The CDR3 is 15 amino acids. CDR3 amino acids: CASSSYNWGEAGQYF. In nucleotides, the CDR3 is TGTGCCAGCAGTTCGTATAACTGGGGAGAAGCTGGGCAGTACTTC. Filled out from reference TRBV28 and TRBJ2-7, the complete variable domain reads DVKVTQSSRYLVKRTGEKVFLECVQDMDHENMFWYRQDPGLGLRLIYFSYDVKMKEKGDIPEGYSVSREKKERFSLILESASTNQTSMYLCASSSYNWGEAGQYFGPGTRLTVT.

This rearrangement joins TRBV10-2 to TRBJ2-1, with D possibly matching TRBD2 (6 bases). The germline gives CDR1 WSHSY, CDR2 SAAADI. This CDR3 comprises 13 residues. Trimming left V 10 bases short and J 2 bases short, with 12 bases between. CDR3 amino acids: CATGETPYNEQFF. The CDR3, as DNA: TGCGCCACGGGGGAGACACCCTACAATGAGCAGTTCTTC.

The V gene is TRBV27, the J gene TRBJ2-7; TRBD1 matches at 7 bases. CDR1 MNHEY and CDR2 SMNVEV come from the germline V gene (reference sequence). This CDR3 is built from 13 residues. Trimming cost V 8 bases and J 3 bases; bases outside gene matches: 7. Here the CDR3 reads CASGDRVVYEQYF. DNA for the CDR3: TGTGCCAGCGGAGACAGGGTCGTCTACGAGCAGTACTTC.

The V and J genes are TRBV5-4 and TRBJ2-2; tentatively, D is TRBD1 (5 bases). The V and J ends lost 4 bases and 6 bases respectively, with 19 bases between them. The CDR3 is made up of 16 amino acids. CDR1 is SGHNT, CDR2 YYREEE, per germline (reference sequence). The CDR3 region has the DNA TGTGCCAGCAGCCCTACCCCGACAGTGATCGCCGGGGAGCTGTTTTTT. Translating it yields CASSPTPTVIAGELFF.

J is TRBJ1-2 and V is TRBV12-3 or TRBV12-4, with 8 bases identical to TRBD1. V dropped 6 bases and J dropped 8; count of bases not matched to a gene: 8. CDR3 length equals 13 residues. CDR3 region: CASSRQGRKGYTF. The DNA for the CDR3 is TGTGCCAGCAGCAGACAGGGGAGGAAAGGCTACACCTTC.

The CDR3 region has the DNA TGCGCCAGCACCAGAGGGGGGGAGGGCACTGAAGCTTTCTTT. This gives the protein CASTRGGEGTEAFF. V gene TRBV10-2 combines with J gene TRBJ1-1; perhaps TRBD1 as D (6 bases). CDR1 is WSHSY and CDR2 is SAAADI in the germline V gene. Trimming left V 7 bases short and J 4 bases short, with 16 bases between. The CDR3 length is 14 residues.

The sample holds a few counts of this clone. V usage is TRBV29-1 and J usage is TRBJ2-2; 8 bases match TRBD1. The CDR3 has 17 residues. From germline, CDR1 is SQVTM and CDR2 ANQGSEA. V trimming: 2 bases; J trimming: 3 bases; junction bases outside the gene matches: 11. CDR3 sequence: CSVENPTGGEHTGELFF. In DNA form, the CDR3 reads TGCAGCGTTGAAAATCCCACAGGGGGTGAGCACACCGGGGAGCTGTTTTTT.

The rearrangement links TRBV7-9 to TRBJ2-2, with TRBD1 matching over 8 bases. With 5 bases clipped from V and 0 bases from J, the junction kept 8 bases outside the gene matches. The length of the CDR3 is 17 residues. Germline V lookup: CDR1 SEHNR, CDR2 FQNEAQ (reference sequence). The CDR3 nucleotides read TGTGCCAGCAGCCCTCGGACAGGGTTGACGAACACCGGGGAGCTGTTTTTT. Encoded protein: CASSPRTGLTNTGELFF.

The chain has TRBV30 and TRBJ2-1, with TRBD2 matching 10 bases. V shed 0 bases, J shed 4 bases, and the junction held 3 bases outside the gene matches. Germline values: CDR1 GTSNPN, CDR2 SVGIG (reference sequence). This CDR3 has 15 residues. The DNA for the CDR3 is TGTGCCTGGAGTGTAAGCGGGGGGGTATACAATGAGCAGTTCTTC. This gives the protein CAWSVSGGVYNEQFF.

This clone was seen a handful of times. V is TRBV11-2 and J is TRBJ1-1, with unresolved D. Trimming pared 5 bases from V and 1 base from J, leaving 11 bases between. The CDR3 length is 14 residues. CDR1 SGHAT and CDR2 FQNNGV come from the germline V gene. Written as DNA, the CDR3 is TGTGCCAGCAGCCAGACCAACAGGAACACTGAAGCTTTCTTT. Its protein product is CASSQTNRNTEAFF.

The chain has TRBV10-3 and TRBJ2-1, with 9 positions matching TRBD2. Germline lookup yields CDR1 ENHRY and CDR2 SYGVKD. This CDR3 spans 15 amino acids. After removal of 7 bases from V and 8 bases from J, the junction contained 12 bases not matched to a gene. CDR3 residues: CAIMDAGGPRDEQFF. The CDR3 DNA reads TGTGCCATCATGGACGCGGGGGGGCCTAGGGATGAGCAGTTCTTC.

This sequence joins TRBV30 and TRBJ2-2, with 9 positions matching TRBD2. The CDR3 contains 14 residues. V lost 5 bases, J lost 3 bases, and 4 bases stayed unmatched. Per germline, CDR1 GTSNPN and CDR2 SVGIG (reference sequence). This CDR3 reads CAWVGLAYTGELFF. The CDR3 DNA reads TGTGCCTGGGTGGGACTAGCCTACACCGGGGAGCTGTTTTTT.